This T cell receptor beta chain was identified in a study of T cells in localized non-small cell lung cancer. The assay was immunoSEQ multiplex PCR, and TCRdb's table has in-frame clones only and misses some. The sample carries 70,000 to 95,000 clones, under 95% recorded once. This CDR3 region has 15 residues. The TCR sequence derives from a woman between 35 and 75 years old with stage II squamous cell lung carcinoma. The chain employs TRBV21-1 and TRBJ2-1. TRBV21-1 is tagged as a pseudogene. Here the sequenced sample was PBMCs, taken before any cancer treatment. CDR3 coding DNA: TGTGCCAGCAGCACCGGGGCTAAGACCTACAATGAGCAGTTCTTC. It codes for CASSTGAKTYNEQFF.